This T cell receptor (beta chain) is drawn from a study of T cells after yellow fever vaccination. One entry per CDR3 protein, called by TCRdb with MiXCR from the 5' RACE reads. The repertoire holds roughly 500,000 distinct CDR3 sequences, with roughly 21% as singletons. V lost 0 bases and J lost 6, with 15 bases in between. CDR1 is DFQATT, CDR2 SNEGSKA, per germline (reference sequence). CDR3 length: 14 residues. The clonotype was recovered from a man under 40 who received the YFV17D yellow fever vaccine. V is TRBV20-1 and J is TRBJ2-7, with D perhaps matching TRBD1 or TRBD2 (5 bases each). The specimen comprised PBMCs, sampled 15 days after the yellow fever booster vaccination. The CDR3 DNA reads as TGCAGTGCTAGAGATCGTCCAGGGACGTCCGAGCAGTACTTC. Translated: CSARDRPGTSEQYF.